This T cell receptor (beta chain) comes out of a study of blood T cell repertoires in COVID-19. Study overall: Acute and convalescent COVID-19 samples came from the United States, Italy and Spain. Nucleic acid was either cDNA or gDNA, and it came from T cells, B-cell-depleted T cells, or PBMCs.

In the original analysis: By means of reference gene primer amplification, nucleated cell counts were estimated. Using immunoSEQ multiplex PCR, the repertoire was profiled, and TCRdb retains in-frame clones only, with some absent. Clone size and the V and J calls come from that table; the DNA yielded D and trimming. The table lists 300,000 to 400,000 clones, 65% to 90% of them singletons. CDR1 is SGHTA, CDR2 FQGTGA, per germline. J was trimmed by 2 bases and V by 3 bases; bases with no gene match: 2. The CDR3 contains 14 residues. Worth noting for this clone: Different DNA sequences within this sample yield the same CDR3.

Those who participated ranged in age from about 18 to 89 years and resided in about two dozen US areas. The chain combines TRBV7-3 with TRBJ2-7, with 9 bases lining up with TRBD1. Sequenced: PBMCs or T cells enriched from blood (not recorded which). This clonotype originated in a woman aged 40 to 49 with acute COVID-19. This CDR3 reads CASSLDRGPYEQYF. CDR3 sequence (DNA): TGTGCCAGCAGCTTGGACAGGGGACCCTACGAGCAGTACTTC.